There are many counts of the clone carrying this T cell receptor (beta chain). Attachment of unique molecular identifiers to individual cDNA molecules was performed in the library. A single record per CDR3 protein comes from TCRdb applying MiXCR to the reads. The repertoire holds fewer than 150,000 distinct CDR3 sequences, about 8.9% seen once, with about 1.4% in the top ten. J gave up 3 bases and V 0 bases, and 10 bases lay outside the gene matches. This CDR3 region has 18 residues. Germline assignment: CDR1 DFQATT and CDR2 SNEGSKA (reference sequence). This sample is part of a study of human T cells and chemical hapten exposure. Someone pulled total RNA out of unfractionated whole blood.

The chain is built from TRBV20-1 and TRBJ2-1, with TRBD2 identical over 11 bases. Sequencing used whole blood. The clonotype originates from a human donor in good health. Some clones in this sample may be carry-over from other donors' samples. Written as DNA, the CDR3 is TGCAGTGCTAGAGATTTAGACCCTAGCGGGGGGATCTACAATGAGCAGTTCTTC. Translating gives CSARDLDPSGGIYNEQFF.